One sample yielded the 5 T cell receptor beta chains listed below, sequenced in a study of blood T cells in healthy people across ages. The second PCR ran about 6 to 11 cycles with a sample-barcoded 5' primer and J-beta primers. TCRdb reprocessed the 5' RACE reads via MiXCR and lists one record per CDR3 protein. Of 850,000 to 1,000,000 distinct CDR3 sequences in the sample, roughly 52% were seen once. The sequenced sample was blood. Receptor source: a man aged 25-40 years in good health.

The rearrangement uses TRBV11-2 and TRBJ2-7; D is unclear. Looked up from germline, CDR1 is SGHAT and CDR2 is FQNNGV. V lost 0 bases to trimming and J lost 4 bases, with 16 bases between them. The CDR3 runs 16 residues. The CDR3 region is CASSLDRRRLAYEQYF. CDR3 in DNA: TGTGCCAGCAGCTTAGATCGTCGCAGGTTGGCGTACGAGCAGTACTTC.

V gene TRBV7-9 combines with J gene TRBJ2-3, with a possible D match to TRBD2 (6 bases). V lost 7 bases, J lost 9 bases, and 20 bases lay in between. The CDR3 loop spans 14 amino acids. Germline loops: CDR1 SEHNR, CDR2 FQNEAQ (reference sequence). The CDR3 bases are TGTGCCAGCATCGTTACAGATCCGGGGGAGACGCAGTATTTT. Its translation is CASIVTDPGETQYF. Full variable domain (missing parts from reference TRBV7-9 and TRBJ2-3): DTGVSQNPRHKITKRGQNVTFRCDPISEHNRLYWYRQTLGQGPEFLTYFQNEAQLEKSRLLSDRFSAERPKGSFSTLEIQRTEQGDSAMYLCASIVTDPGETQYFGPGTRLTVL.

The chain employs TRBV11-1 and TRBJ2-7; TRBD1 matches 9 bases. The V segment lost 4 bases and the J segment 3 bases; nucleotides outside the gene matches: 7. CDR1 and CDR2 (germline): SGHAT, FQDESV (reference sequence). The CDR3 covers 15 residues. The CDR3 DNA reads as TGTGCCAGCAGCTCGCCGGACAGGGGAGGCTACGAGCAGTACTTC. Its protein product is CASSSPDRGGYEQYF. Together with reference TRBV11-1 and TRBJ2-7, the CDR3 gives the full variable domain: EAEVAQSPRYKITEKSQAVAFWCDPISGHATLYWYRQILGQGPELLVQFQDESVVDDSQLPKDRFSAERLKGVDSTLKIQPAELGDSAMYLCASSSPDRGGYEQYFGPGTRLTVT.

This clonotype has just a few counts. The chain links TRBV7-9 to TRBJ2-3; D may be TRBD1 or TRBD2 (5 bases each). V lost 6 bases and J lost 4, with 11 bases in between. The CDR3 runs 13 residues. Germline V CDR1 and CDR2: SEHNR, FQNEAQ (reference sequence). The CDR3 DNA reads TGTGCCAGCAGGAATGGGGGTGCAGATACGCAGTATTTT. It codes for CASRNGGADTQYF. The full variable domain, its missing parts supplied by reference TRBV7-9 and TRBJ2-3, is DTGVSQNPRHKITKRGQNVTFRCDPISEHNRLYWYRQTLGQGPEFLTYFQNEAQLEKSRLLSDRFSAERPKGSFSTLEIQRTEQGDSAMYLCASRNGGADTQYFGPGTRLTVL.

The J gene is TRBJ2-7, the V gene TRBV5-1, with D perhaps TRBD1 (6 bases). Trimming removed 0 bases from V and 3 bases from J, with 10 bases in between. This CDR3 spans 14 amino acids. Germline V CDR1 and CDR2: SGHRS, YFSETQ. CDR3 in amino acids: CASSLDRDGYEQYF. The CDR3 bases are TGCGCCAGCAGCTTGGACAGGGACGGCTACGAGCAGTACTTC.